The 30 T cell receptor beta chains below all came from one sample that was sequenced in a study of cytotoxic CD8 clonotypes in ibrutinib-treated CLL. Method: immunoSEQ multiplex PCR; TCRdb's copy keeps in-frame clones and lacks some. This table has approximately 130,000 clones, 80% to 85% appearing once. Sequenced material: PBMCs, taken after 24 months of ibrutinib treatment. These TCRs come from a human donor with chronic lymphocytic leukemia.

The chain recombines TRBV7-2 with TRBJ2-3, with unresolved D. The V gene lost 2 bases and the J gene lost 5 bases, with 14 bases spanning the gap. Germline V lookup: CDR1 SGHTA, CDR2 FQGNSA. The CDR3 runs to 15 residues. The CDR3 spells CASSLRPGIGDTQYF. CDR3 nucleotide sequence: TGTGCCAGCAGCTTAAGGCCTGGCATTGGAGATACGCAGTATTTT.

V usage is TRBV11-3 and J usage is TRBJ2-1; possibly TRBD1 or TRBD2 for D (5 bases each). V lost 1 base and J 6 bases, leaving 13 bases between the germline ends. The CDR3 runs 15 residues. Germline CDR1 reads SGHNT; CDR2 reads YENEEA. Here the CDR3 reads CASSLGGSTFNEQFF. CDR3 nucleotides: TGTGCCAGCAGCTTAGGGGGGTCGACGTTCAATGAGCAGTTCTTC.

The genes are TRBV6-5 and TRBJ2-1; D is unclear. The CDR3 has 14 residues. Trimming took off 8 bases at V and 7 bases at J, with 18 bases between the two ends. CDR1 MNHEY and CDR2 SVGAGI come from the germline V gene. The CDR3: CASARSSVENEQFF. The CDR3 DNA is TGTGCCAGCGCCCGCAGCTCCGTAGAGAATGAGCAGTTCTTC.

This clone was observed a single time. CDR3 nucleotides: TGCGCCAGCAGTGCTGGGACAGGCACCGGGGAGCTGTTTTTT. Its protein product is CASSAGTGTGELFF. V gene TRBV10-1 combines with J gene TRBJ2-2, with 8 nucleotides matching TRBD1. CDR3 length: 14 amino acids. J gave up 4 bases and V 4 bases, and 2 bases lay outside the gene matches. Germline loops: CDR1 WNHNN, CDR2 SYGVQD (reference sequence).

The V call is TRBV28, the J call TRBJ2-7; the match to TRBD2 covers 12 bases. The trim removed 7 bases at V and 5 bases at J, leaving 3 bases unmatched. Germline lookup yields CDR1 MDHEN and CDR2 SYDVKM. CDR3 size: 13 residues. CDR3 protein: CASILAGGDEQYF. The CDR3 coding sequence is TGTGCCAGCATACTAGCGGGGGGTGACGAGCAGTACTTC.

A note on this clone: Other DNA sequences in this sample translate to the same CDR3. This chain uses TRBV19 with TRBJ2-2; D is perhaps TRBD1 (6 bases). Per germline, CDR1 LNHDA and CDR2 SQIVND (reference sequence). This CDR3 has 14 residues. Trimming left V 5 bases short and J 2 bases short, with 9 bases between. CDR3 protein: CASSGRGNTGELFF. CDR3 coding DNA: TGTGCCAGTAGTGGCAGGGGAAACACCGGGGAGCTGTTTTTT.

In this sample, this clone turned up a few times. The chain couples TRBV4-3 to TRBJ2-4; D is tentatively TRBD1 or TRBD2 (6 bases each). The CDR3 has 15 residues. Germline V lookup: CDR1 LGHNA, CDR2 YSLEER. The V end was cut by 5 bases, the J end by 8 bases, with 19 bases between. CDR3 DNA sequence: TGCGCCAGCAGCAAATCCGGGGACAAGCGGGACATTCAGTACTTC. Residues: CASSKSGDKRDIQYF.

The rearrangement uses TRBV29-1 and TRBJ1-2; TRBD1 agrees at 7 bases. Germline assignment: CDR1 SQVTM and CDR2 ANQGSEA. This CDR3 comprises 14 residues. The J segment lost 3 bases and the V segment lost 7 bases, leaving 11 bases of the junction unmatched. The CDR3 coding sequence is TGCAGCGCCGTACCGACAGGGAATCACTATGGCTACACCTTC. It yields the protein CSAVPTGNHYGYTF.

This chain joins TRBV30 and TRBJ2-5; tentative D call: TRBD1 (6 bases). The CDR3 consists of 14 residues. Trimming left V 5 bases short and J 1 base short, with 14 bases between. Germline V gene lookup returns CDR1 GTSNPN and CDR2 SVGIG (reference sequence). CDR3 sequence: CAWARTASQETQYF. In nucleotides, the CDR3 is TGTGCCTGGGCGAGGACAGCTAGCCAAGAGACCCAGTACTTC.

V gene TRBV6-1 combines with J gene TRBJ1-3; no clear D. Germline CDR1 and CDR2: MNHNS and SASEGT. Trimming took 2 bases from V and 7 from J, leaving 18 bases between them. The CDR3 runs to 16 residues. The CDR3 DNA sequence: TGTGCCAGCAGTGAACATAAAGGACCAGCTTTGAACACCATATATTTT. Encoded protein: CASSEHKGPALNTIYF.

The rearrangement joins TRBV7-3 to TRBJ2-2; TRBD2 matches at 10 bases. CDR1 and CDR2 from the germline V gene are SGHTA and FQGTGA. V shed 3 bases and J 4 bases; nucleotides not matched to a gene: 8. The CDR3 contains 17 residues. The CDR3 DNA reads TGTGCCAGCAGCTTTCAGGGACTAGCGAGTCCCACCGGGGAGCTGTTTTTT. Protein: CASSFQGLASPTGELFF.

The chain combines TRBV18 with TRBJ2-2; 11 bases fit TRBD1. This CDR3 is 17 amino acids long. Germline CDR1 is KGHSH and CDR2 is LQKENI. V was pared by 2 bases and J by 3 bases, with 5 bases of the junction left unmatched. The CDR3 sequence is CASSPKGQGAYTGELFF. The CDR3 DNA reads TGTGCCAGCTCACCAAAAGGACAGGGGGCTTACACCGGGGAGCTGTTTTTT.

This CDR3 is CASSTGSGDGQPQHF. CDR3 bases: TGTGCCAGTAGCACGGGGTCGGGCGACGGGCAGCCCCAGCATTTT. V gene TRBV19 combines with J gene TRBJ1-5; D ambiguous. This CDR3 has 15 amino acids. V was clipped by 6 bases and J by 7 bases, with 19 bases between them. Germline V gene data show CDR1 as LNHDA and CDR2 as SQIVND (reference sequence).

The CDR3 bases are TGTGCCAGCAGCCAAGATTATTCGGGCCCCGGGGGAGTTCAGACTGAAGCTTTCTTT. Translation: CASSQDYSGPGGVQTEAFF. This rearrangement joins TRBV4-2 to TRBJ1-1; D possibly corresponds to TRBD1 (5 bases). V shed 0 bases and J shed 5 bases, with 25 bases lying between them. Germline V lookup: CDR1 LGHNA, CDR2 YNFKEQ. The CDR3 loop spans 19 amino acids.

The CDR3 DNA follows: TGTGCCAGTCGAAGCGGAGGGGTGGAGACCCAGTACTTC. Amino acid sequence: CASRSGGVETQYF. The chain carries TRBV19 and TRBJ2-5, with D tentatively TRBD2 (6 bases). V lost 8 bases to trimming and J lost 5 bases, with 15 bases between them. Germline CDR1 reads LNHDA; CDR2 reads SQIVND (reference sequence). CDR3 length equals 13 residues.

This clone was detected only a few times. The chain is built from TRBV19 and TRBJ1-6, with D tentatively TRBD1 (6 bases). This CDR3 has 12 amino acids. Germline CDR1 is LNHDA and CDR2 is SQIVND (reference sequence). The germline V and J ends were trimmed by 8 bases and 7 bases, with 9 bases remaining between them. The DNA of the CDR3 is TGTGCCAGTGCCCAGGGGAATTCACCCCTCCACTTT. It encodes CASAQGNSPLHF.

The CDR3 DNA reads as TGTGCCAGCAGCCCCGTTTATCGGCCCCAGCATTTT. This codes for CASSPVYRPQHF. The chain combines TRBV7-8 with TRBJ1-5; D remains unclear. V was cut by 5 bases and J by 9 bases, with 11 bases left in between. This CDR3 has 12 amino acids. Germline V gene data show CDR1 as SGHVS and CDR2 as FQNEAQ. The full variable domain, completed using reference TRBV7-8 and TRBJ1-5, is GAGVSQSPRYKVAKRGQDVALRCDPISGHVSLFWYQQALGQGPEFLTYFQNEAQLDKSGLPSDRFFAERPEGSVSTLKIQRTQQEDSAVYLCASSPVYRPQHFGDGTRLSIL.

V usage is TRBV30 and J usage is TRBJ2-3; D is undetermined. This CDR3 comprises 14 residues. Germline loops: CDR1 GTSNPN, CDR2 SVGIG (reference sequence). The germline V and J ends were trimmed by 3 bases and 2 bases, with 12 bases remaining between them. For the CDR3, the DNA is TGTGCCTGGAGCGTCGAGCTAAACACAGATACGCAGTATTTT. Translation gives CAWSVELNTDTQYF.

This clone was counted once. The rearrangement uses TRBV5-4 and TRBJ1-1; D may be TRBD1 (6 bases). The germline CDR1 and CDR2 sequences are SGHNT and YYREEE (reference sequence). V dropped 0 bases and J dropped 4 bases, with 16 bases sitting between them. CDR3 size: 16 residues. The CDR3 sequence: CASSLGSGGGGTEAFF. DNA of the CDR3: TGTGCCAGCAGCTTGGGGTCCGGGGGCGGTGGCACTGAAGCTTTCTTT.

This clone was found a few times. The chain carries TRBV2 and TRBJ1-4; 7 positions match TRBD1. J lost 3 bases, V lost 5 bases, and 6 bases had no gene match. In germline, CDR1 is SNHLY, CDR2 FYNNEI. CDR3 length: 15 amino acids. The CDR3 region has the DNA TGTGCCAGCAGTATCGGACAGGCCTCTAATGAAAAACTGTTTTTT. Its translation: CASSIGQASNEKLFF.

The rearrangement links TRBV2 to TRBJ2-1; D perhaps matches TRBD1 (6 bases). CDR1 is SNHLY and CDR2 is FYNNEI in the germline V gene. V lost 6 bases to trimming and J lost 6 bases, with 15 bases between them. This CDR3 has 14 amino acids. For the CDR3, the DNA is TGTGCCAGCAGCGATCTTACAGGGCTCAATGAGCAGTTCTTC. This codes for CASSDLTGLNEQFF.

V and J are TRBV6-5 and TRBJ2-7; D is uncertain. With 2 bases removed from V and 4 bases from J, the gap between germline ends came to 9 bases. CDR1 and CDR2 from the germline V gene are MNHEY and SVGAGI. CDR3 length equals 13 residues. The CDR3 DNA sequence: TGTGCCAGCAGTTACGGCAGGCTATACGAGCAGTACTTC. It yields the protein CASSYGRLYEQYF.

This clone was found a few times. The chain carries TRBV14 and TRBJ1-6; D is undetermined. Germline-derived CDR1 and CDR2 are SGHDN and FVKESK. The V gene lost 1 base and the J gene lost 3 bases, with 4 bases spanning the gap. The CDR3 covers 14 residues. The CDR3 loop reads CASSQGNYNSPLHF. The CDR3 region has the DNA TGTGCCAGCAGCCAAGGGAACTATAATTCACCCCTCCACTTT.

CDR3 sequence reads: CASSYRTGGTEAFF. DNA of the CDR3: TGTGCCAGCAGTTACCGCACAGGGGGCACTGAAGCTTTCTTT. The V and J genes are TRBV6-5 and TRBJ1-1; 8 nucleotides match TRBD1. This CDR3 has 14 amino acids. The junction had 3 bases not matched to a gene; V was cut back by 2 bases and J by 4 bases. CDR1 and CDR2 from the germline V gene are MNHEY and SVGAGI.

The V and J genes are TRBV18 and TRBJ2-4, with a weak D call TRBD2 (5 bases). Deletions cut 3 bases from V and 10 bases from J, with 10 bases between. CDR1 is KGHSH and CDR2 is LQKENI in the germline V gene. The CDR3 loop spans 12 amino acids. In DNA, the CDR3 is TGTGCCAGCTCACCGAGGGCGCGGATTCAGTACTTC. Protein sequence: CASSPRARIQYF.

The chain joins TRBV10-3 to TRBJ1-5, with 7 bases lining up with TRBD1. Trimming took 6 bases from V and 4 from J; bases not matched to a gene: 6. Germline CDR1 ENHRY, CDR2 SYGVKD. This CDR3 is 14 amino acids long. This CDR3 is CAISERGLNQPQHF. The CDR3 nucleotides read TGTGCCATCAGCGAAAGGGGGCTGAATCAGCCCCAGCATTTT.

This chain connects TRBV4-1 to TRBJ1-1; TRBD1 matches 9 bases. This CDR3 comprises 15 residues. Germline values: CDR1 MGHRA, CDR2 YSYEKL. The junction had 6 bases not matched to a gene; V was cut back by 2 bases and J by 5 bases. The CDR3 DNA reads TGCGCCAGCAGCCAATGGGACAGGGAGGGAACTGAAGCTTTCTTT. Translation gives CASSQWDREGTEAFF.

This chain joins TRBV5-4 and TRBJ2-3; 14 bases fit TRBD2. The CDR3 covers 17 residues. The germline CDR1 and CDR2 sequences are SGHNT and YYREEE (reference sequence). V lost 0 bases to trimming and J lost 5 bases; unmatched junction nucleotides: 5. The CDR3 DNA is TGTGCCAGCAGCTTGGGACTAGCGGGGGGGCCTCAAGATACGCAGTATTTT. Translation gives CASSLGLAGGPQDTQYF.

The DNA of the CDR3 is TGTGCCAGCTCACCACGTGAGAGCTCCTACGAGCAGTACTTC. This translates into CASSPRESSYEQYF. The J gene is TRBJ2-7, the V gene TRBV18; unclear D gene. The ends were cut back, 1 base at V and 0 bases at J, with 7 bases in the middle. This CDR3 contains 14 residues. Germline CDR1 is KGHSH and CDR2 is LQKENI.

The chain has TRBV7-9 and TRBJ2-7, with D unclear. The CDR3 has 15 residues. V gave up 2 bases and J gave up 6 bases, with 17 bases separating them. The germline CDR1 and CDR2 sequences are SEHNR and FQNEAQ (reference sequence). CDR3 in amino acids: CASSLSMGMKFEQYF. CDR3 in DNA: TGTGCCAGCAGCTTATCCATGGGAATGAAGTTCGAGCAGTACTTC.